The 14 T cell receptor beta chains presented below share a single source sample, sequenced in a study of cytomegalovirus exposure and HLA in healthy donors (dated 2017 in TCRdb). Libraries came from the immunoSEQ multiplex PCR assay. For the multiplex PCR, a mixture combining 60 forward primers for TCR Vbeta segments and 13 reverse primers for TCR Jbeta segments was used. This immuneACCESS table, as held by TCRdb, lists in-frame sequences with V and J called but not all clones. Of the missing ones, under half trace to an unresolved V gene in checked studies; the others have no known cause. In all, the sample holds over 150,000 clones, and 70% to 80% of those were seen once. The top ten clones comprise roughly 3.5% of the sample. Sequencing used PBMCs. These receptors were collected from a man aged 25 to 40 in good health and CMV-seropositive.

This sequence joins TRBV27 and TRBJ2-7; the match to TRBD2 covers 7 bases. CDR1 is MNHEY, CDR2 SMNVEV, per germline (reference sequence). V was clipped by 8 bases and J by 1 base; unmatched bases: 11. CDR3 length equals 15 residues. The CDR3 DNA reads as TGTGCCAGCGGGAGGGAACACGGGGAATCCTACGAGCAGTACTTC. It yields the protein CASGREHGESYEQYF.

The CDR3 here is CASRPFGHYEQYF. The CDR3 DNA is TGTGCCAGCAGGCCCTTCGGACACTACGAGCAGTACTTC. J is TRBJ2-7 and V is TRBV28; a weak D match, TRBD1 (5 bases). The CDR3 loop spans 13 amino acids. Germline-derived CDR1 and CDR2 are MDHEN and SYDVKM. Deletions cut 6 bases from V and 3 bases from J, with 12 bases between.

The rearrangement joins TRBV4-1 to TRBJ2-5; 7 nucleotides match TRBD2. Germline CDR1 MGHRA, CDR2 YSYEKL. V was clipped by 4 bases and J by 6 bases; unmatched bases: 8. This CDR3 has 14 residues. CDR3: CASSPMGGVKTQYF. The CDR3 nucleotides are TGCGCCAGCAGCCCCATGGGGGGGGTGAAGACCCAGTACTTC.

The gene calls are TRBV7-9 and TRBJ2-1; TRBD2 aligns across 11 bases. Losses at the gene ends were 2 bases for V and 7 bases for J; bases not matched to a gene: 10. From germline, CDR1 is SEHNR and CDR2 FQNEAQ (reference sequence). This CDR3 region has 17 residues. CDR3 bases: TGTGCCAGCAGCTTAAACCGGAAGACTAGCGGGGCTAATGAGCAGTTCTTC. Its protein product is CASSLNRKTSGANEQFF.

The chain is built from TRBV5-1 and TRBJ2-7, with D possibly being TRBD1 (5 bases). The V gene's germline CDR1 is SGHRS and CDR2 YFSETQ. The CDR3 contains 15 residues. Trimming shortened V by 0 bases and J by 0 bases, and 10 bases separated the two germline ends. As DNA, the CDR3 is TGCGCCAGCAGCTTGGGACGGACAAGCTCCTACGAGCAGTACTTC. It encodes CASSLGRTSSYEQYF.

The V and J genes are TRBV5-1 and TRBJ1-2, with 8 positions matching TRBD1. V shed 4 bases and J 7 bases; nucleotides not matched to a gene: 6. Germline CDR1 reads SGHRS; CDR2 reads YFSETQ. The CDR3 is made up of 13 amino acids. The CDR3 DNA reads as TGCGCCAGCAGCGCTGGACAGGGCACTGGCTACACCTTC. It translates to CASSAGQGTGYTF.

The chain combines TRBV7-9 with TRBJ1-6; unclear D gene. Between the trimmed V and J ends, which lost 2 bases and 7 bases, there was a span of 12 bases. Germline V gene data show CDR1 as SEHNR and CDR2 as FQNEAQ (reference sequence). The CDR3 is 15 residues long. The CDR3 loop reads CASSLFGSLNSPLHF. The CDR3 DNA sequence: TGTGCCAGCAGCTTATTTGGCAGTTTAAATTCACCCCTCCACTTT.

The gene calls are TRBV2 and TRBJ2-7; maybe TRBD1 (5 bases). Germline V gene sequence: CDR1 SNHLY, CDR2 FYNNEI. V lost 6 bases, J lost 4 bases, and 10 bases lay in between. The CDR3 consists of 12 residues. CDR3 in DNA: TGTGCCAGCAGGGATGACAGTTACGAGCAGTACTTC. It encodes CASRDDSYEQYF.

This clone was counted once. This chain connects TRBV7-3 to TRBJ2-5; TRBD2 matches 10 bases. Trimming removed 5 bases from V and 2 bases from J; junction bases left unmatched: 2. The CDR3 has 14 residues. Germline loops: CDR1 SGHTA, CDR2 FQGTGA. This chain's CDR3 is CASSLAGAQETQYF. The CDR3 bases are TGTGCCAGCAGCCTAGCGGGGGCTCAAGAGACCCAGTACTTC.

This clone was observed once. The V gene is TRBV25-1, the J gene TRBJ2-5; 9 bases match TRBD1. Germline V CDR1 and CDR2: MGHDK, SYGVNS. After removal of 3 bases from V and 4 bases from J, the junction contained 9 bases not matched to a gene. CDR3 length: 16 amino acids. CDR3 coding DNA: TGTGCCAGCAGTGATCGGGACAGGGTAATGGGAGAGACCCAGTACTTC. This encodes CASSDRDRVMGETQYF.

This clone was picked up a small number of times. The chain joins TRBV2 to TRBJ2-2; D is perhaps TRBD2 (6 bases). V was trimmed by 0 bases and J by 4 bases, leaving 12 bases between them. Germline CDR1 and CDR2: SNHLY and FYNNEI. CDR3 length equals 16 residues. As DNA, the CDR3 is TGTGCCAGCAGTGAAGCGCTAGGGCGGGGCACCGGGGAGCTGTTTTTT. This codes for CASSEALGRGTGELFF.

The genes are TRBV6-5 and TRBJ1-2; a weak D match, TRBD1 (6 bases). The germline V and J ends were trimmed by 5 bases and 1 base, with 11 bases remaining between them. The CDR3 sequence is 14 residues long. The germline V gene encodes CDR1 MNHEY and CDR2 SVGAGI. This chain's CDR3 is CASSLDRFNYGYTF. CDR3 sequence (DNA): TGTGCCAGCAGTCTAGACAGGTTTAACTATGGCTACACCTTC.

The rearrangement uses TRBV19 and TRBJ1-1; D remains unclear. Looked up from germline, CDR1 is LNHDA and CDR2 is SQIVND (reference sequence). Trimming cost V 5 bases and J 1 base, with 11 bases left between them. The CDR3 totals 14 residues. The CDR3 sequence is CASSFRGRNTEAFF. Written as DNA, the CDR3 is TGTGCCAGTAGTTTCCGAGGGCGGAACACTGAAGCTTTCTTT. The whole variable domain, filled in from reference TRBV19 and TRBJ1-1, reads DGGITQSPKYLFRKEGQNVTLSCEQNLNHDAMYWYRQDPGQGLRLIYYSQIVNDFQKGDIAEGYSVSREKKESFPLTVTSAQKNPTAFYLCASSFRGRNTEAFFGQGTRLTVV.

The gene calls are TRBV7-2 and TRBJ2-2; no firm D call. The CDR3 runs 13 residues. Trimming cost V 5 bases and J 1 base, with 5 bases left between them. Germline V gene sequence: CDR1 SGHTA, CDR2 FQGNSA. CDR3 amino acids: CASSPGNTGELFF. The CDR3 nucleotides are TGTGCCAGCAGCCCAGGGAACACCGGGGAGCTGTTTTTT. The variable domain in full, completed from reference TRBV7-2 and TRBJ2-2, reads GAGVSQSPSNKVTEKGKDVELRCDPISGHTALYWYRQSLGQGLEFLIYFQGNSAPDKSGLPSDRFSAERTGGSVSTLTIQRTQQEDSAVYLCASSPGNTGELFFGEGSRLTVL.